A selection of T cell receptor beta chains follows, all from one sample in a study of CD4+ T cells in melanoma. Using immunoSEQ multiplex PCR, the repertoire was profiled, and TCRdb retains in-frame clones only, with some absent. Of some 9,500 clones in the sample, roughly two thirds were seen once. The source material was cells from a culture (not recorded whether cultured in vitro). These receptors all stem from a human donor with melanoma. The CDR3 runs from the conserved cysteine through the conserved F or W. A D gene is named only where the DNA matches it firmly. For some rows the clone size is stated as once, few or many, or as a class when expanded; others skip it.

TRBJ1-5	-	-	TRBV30	TGTGCCTGGGGAGACTCCGTCTCCAAAGGTAGCAATCAGCCCCAGCATTTT	CAWGDSVSKGSNQPQHF
TRBJ2-2	few	-	TRBV5-4	TGTGCCAGCAACTCCCGAAACACCGGGGAGCTGTTTTTT	CASNSRNTGELFF
TRBJ1-1	-	-	TRBV18	TGTGCCAGCTCACCACCTAACAGGCTCATGAACACTGAAGCTTTCTTT	CASSPPNRLMNTEAFF
TRBJ1-2	-	-	TRBV5-4	TGTGCCAGCAGCCCCATCACGGAGTCCGGTGGCTACACCTTC	CASSPITESGGYTF
TRBJ2-7	-	-	TRBV7-9	TGTGCCAGCAGCTTAACACAGCCTCACTACGAGCAGTACTTC	CASSLTQPHYEQYF
TRBJ2-1	-	-	TRBV5-1	TGCGCCAGCAGCGCTGTCGGGACTCCGGATGAGCAGTTCTTC	CASSAVGTPDEQFF
TRBJ2-3	-	TRBD2	TRBV18	TGTGCCAGCTCACCCCGGAGCGGGGGGGCCATAGATACGCAGTATTTT	CASSPRSGGAIDTQYF
TRBJ2-1	-	TRBD2	TRBV5-1	TGCGCCAGCAGCTTTATAGCGGGGGGGCCTTACAATGAGCAGTTCTTC	CASSFIAGGPYNEQFF
TRBJ1-2	-	-	TRBV5-1	TGCGCCAGCAGCTTTGGGGCCCTAGGGGCAGGGGCCTATGGCTACACCTTC	CASSFGALGAGAYGYTF
TRBJ2-1	-	-	TRBV6-5	TGTGCCAGCAGTTACGCGAGCTCCTACAATGAGCAGTTCTTC	CASSYASSYNEQFF
TRBJ1-1	-	TRBD1	TRBV2	TGTGCCAGCAGAGCACAGGGGCGTTACACTGAAGCTTTCTTT	CASRAQGRYTEAFF
TRBJ1-1	-	-	TRBV20-1	TGCAGTGCTCAACATGACACTGAAGCTTTCTTT	CSAQHDTEAFF
TRBJ1-6	few	TRBD1	TRBV5-1	TGCGCCAGCAGCTCACGACCGGGACAGGGAGGATCACCCCTCCACTTT	CASSSRPGQGGSPLHF
TRBJ1-1	-	-	TRBV5-1	TGCGCCAGCAGCTTGAATGGGCCAGATCAGCAAGCTTTCTTT	CASSLNGPDQQAFF
TRBJ1-6	-	-	TRBV5-5	TGTGCCAGCAGCTTGGTGGTAGCCGGGGCAAGTTCACCCCTCCACTTT	CASSLVVAGASSPLHF
TRBJ1-3	-	-	TRBV5-1	TGCGCCAGCAGCTTGGTCGGCTACTCTGGAAACACCATATATTTT	CASSLVGYSGNTIYF
TRBJ2-3	-	-	TRBV2	TGTGCCAGCAGTCGGACAACTCGAGGTGATACGCAGTATTTT	CASSRTTRGDTQYF
TRBJ2-5	-	TRBD2	TRBV19	TGTGCCAGTAGTACTGGCGACTTAGCGGGGGGTATGGAGACCCAGTACTTC	CASSTGDLAGGMETQYF
TRBJ1-2	few	-	TRBV27	TGTGCCAGCAGTTTATCGAGCAGGCATCCCCGCTATGGCTACACCTTC	CASSLSSRHPRYGYTF
TRBJ1-5	-	-	TRBV7-9	TGTGCCAGCAGCAACACCAACCCTGGGGGCAATCAGCCCCAGCATTTT	CASSNTNPGGNQPQHF
TRBJ1-2	-	-	TRBV4-1	TGCGCCAGCAGCCAAGTACTCCCTGGTCCGTATGGCTACACCTTC	CASSQVLPGPYGYTF
TRBJ1-2	-	-	TRBV7-6	TGTGCCAGCAGCTTTTTGGCTAACTATGGCTACACCTTC	CASSFLANYGYTF
TRBJ1-6	once	TRBD1	TRBV7-9	TGTGCCAGCAGTATTACGACAGGGACGTATAAGAATTCACCCCTCCACTTT	CASSITTGTYKNSPLHF
TRBJ2-1	-	TRBD2	TRBV5-4	TGTGCCAGCAGGACGGGGGGGCGGTCGGCGAATGAGCAGTTCTTC	CASRTGGRSANEQFF
TRBJ2-1	-	-	TRBV18	TGTGCCAGCTCACTTCAGGGATACAATGAGCAGTTCTTC	CASSLQGYNEQFF
TRBJ2-7	-	-	TRBV2	TGTGCCAGCTTCAGGTTGTTACCCTACGAGCAGTACTTC	CASFRLLPYEQYF
TRBJ2-7	-	TRBD2	TRBV5-5	TGTGCCAGCAGACAGACTAGCGGGGGCGAGCAGTACTTC	CASRQTSGGEQYF
TRBJ1-1	-	TRBD1	TRBV6-6	TGTGCCAGCAGTACCCGGGACAGCATGAACACTGAAGCTTTCTTT	CASSTRDSMNTEAFF
TRBJ1-2	few	-	TRBV5-8	TGTGCCAGCAGCTGGGAGCTTAACTATGGCTACACCTTC	CASSWELNYGYTF
TRBJ1-4	-	-	TRBV7-9	TGTGCCAGCAGCTTAGGGTCAAGGGCTAATGAAAAACTGTTTTTT	CASSLGSRANEKLFF
TRBJ1-2	-	-	TRBV5-5	TGTGCCAGCAGCTTGGGCCTAATCGGGGGCTACACCTTC	CASSLGLIGGYTF
TRBJ2-3	-	TRBD2	TRBV4-1	TGCGCCAGCAGTCAGCGGGCAAAGCGGGGTTGGGCAGATACGCAGTATTTT	CASSQRAKRGWADTQYF
TRBJ1-3	medium-sized	-	TRBV19	TGTGCCAGTAGTATACTCGGCGCTTCTAGCTCTGGAAACACCATATATTTT	CASSILGASSSGNTIYF
TRBJ2-7	-	TRBD1	TRBV4-2	TGTGCCAGCAGGGACAGGGCACGGGAGCAGTACTTC	CASRDRAREQYF
TRBJ2-6	-	-	TRBV2	TGTGCCAGCAGTGAATATCGGTCTGGGGCCAACGTCCTGACTTTC	CASSEYRSGANVLTF
TRBJ1-4	-	-	TRBV6-5	TGTGCCAGCAGTCAGTATCCCGGTAATGAAAAACTGTTTTTT	CASSQYPGNEKLFF